This TCR beta chain was captured in a study of T cell changes during pregnancy in multiple sclerosis. The protocol was immunoSEQ multiplex PCR, while the TCRdb copy is restricted to in-frame clones and leaves out a portion. The sample lists some 97,000 clones, 92% occurring once. Trimming stripped 1 base from V and 2 bases from J, with 11 bases between. From germline, CDR1 is SGHVS and CDR2 FQNEAQ. CDR3 length: 15 residues. Sequencing was performed on peripheral blood, taken after pregnancy. The TCR comes from a female donor with multiple sclerosis, enrolled in a pregnancy study. The chain carries TRBV7-8 and TRBJ1-2, with D tentatively TRBD1 (6 bases). CDR3 in DNA: TGTGCCAGCAGCTTAGGGGGGGGCCAGAACTATGGCTACACCTTC. This encodes CASSLGGGQNYGYTF. The whole variable domain, filled in from reference TRBV7-8 and TRBJ1-2, reads GAGVSQSPRYKVAKRGQDVALRCDPISGHVSLFWYQQALGQGPEFLTYFQNEAQLDKSGLPSDRFFAERPEGSVSTLKIQRTQQEDSAVYLCASSLGGGQNYGYTFGSGTRLTVV.